Listed below are T cell receptor beta chains from one sample, sequenced in a study of cytomegalovirus exposure and HLA in healthy donors. The assay was immunoSEQ multiplex PCR, and TCRdb's table has in-frame clones only and misses some. The data show about 180,000 clones, about four fifths seen once. The sequencing sample was made of PBMCs. These receptor sequences come from a man aged 35 to 55 in good health and CMV-seronegative. The CDR3 runs from the conserved cysteine through the conserved F or W. The D gene is left open where the match is weak. Clone size is shown for a subset of rows, as once, few, many or a class of expanded clone.

v_call: TRBV7-8
d_call: NA
clone_size: NA
j_call: TRBJ1-2
cdr3_aa: CASSFEGHRLLYGYTF
cdr3_nt: TGTGCCAGCAGCTTTGAGGGACATAGACTTCTCTATGGCTACACCTTC

v_call: TRBV7-2
d_call: TRBD1
clone_size: NA
j_call: TRBJ2-7
cdr3_aa: CASSPGRGPTYEQYF
cdr3_nt: TGTGCCAGCAGCCCGGGTAGGGGGCCTACCTACGAGCAGTACTTC

v_call: TRBV11-3
d_call: TRBD1
clone_size: few
j_call: TRBJ1-2
cdr3_aa: CASSLGQNYGYTF
cdr3_nt: TGTGCCAGCAGCTTGGGACAGAACTATGGCTACACCTTC

v_call: TRBV6-1
d_call: TRBD1
clone_size: NA
j_call: TRBJ1-3
cdr3_aa: CASSPSTGSGNTIYF
cdr3_nt: TGTGCCAGCAGTCCTTCGACAGGGAGCGGAAACACCATATATTTT

v_call: TRBV5-1
d_call: TRBD1
clone_size: NA
j_call: TRBJ1-3
cdr3_aa: CASSVTGTGEFAGNTIYF
cdr3_nt: TGCGCCAGCAGCGTAACCGGGACAGGGGAATTCGCTGGAAACACCATATATTTT

v_call: TRBV4-3
d_call: NA
clone_size: few
j_call: TRBJ2-7
cdr3_aa: CAISPRDF
cdr3_nt: TGCGCCATCTCCCCTAGAGACTTC

v_call: TRBV30
d_call: NA
clone_size: NA
j_call: TRBJ1-6
cdr3_aa: CAWSLARNSPLHF
cdr3_nt: TGTGCCTGGAGTCTCGCACGGAATTCACCCCTCCACTTT

v_call: TRBV27
d_call: TRBD2
clone_size: NA
j_call: TRBJ2-5
cdr3_aa: CASSLSLAGGRKTQYF
cdr3_nt: TGTGCCAGCAGTCTCTCACTAGCGGGAGGGCGGAAGACCCAGTACTTC

v_call: TRBV6-1
d_call: NA
clone_size: NA
j_call: TRBJ1-4
cdr3_aa: CASSDRRGLNEKLFF
cdr3_nt: TGTGCCAGCAGTGATCGGCGGGGGCTAAATGAAAAACTGTTTTTT

v_call: TRBV6-1
d_call: NA
clone_size: NA
j_call: TRBJ2-5
cdr3_aa: CASSEGSSSSRTQYF
cdr3_nt: TGTGCCAGCAGTGAAGGTAGTAGTAGTTCAAGGACCCAGTACTTC

v_call: TRBV9
d_call: TRBD1
clone_size: NA
j_call: TRBJ1-6
cdr3_aa: CASSVRTGQTPLHF
cdr3_nt: TGTGCCAGCAGCGTCAGGACAGGGCAGACACCCCTCCACTTT

v_call: TRBV28
d_call: TRBD2
clone_size: NA
j_call: TRBJ2-1
cdr3_aa: CASGSGVAYNEQFF
cdr3_nt: TGTGCCAGCGGGAGCGGGGTAGCCTACAATGAGCAGTTCTTC

v_call: TRBV18
d_call: TRBD1
clone_size: NA
j_call: TRBJ1-3
cdr3_aa: CASSPGTGYSGNTIYF
cdr3_nt: TGTGCCAGCTCACCAGGGACAGGGTACTCTGGAAACACCATATATTTT

v_call: TRBV7-2
d_call: TRBD2
clone_size: NA
j_call: TRBJ2-7
cdr3_aa: CASSFTSGSSYEQYF
cdr3_nt: TGTGCCAGCAGCTTCACTAGCGGGAGTTCCTACGAGCAGTACTTC

v_call: TRBV30
d_call: TRBD2
clone_size: few
j_call: TRBJ2-1
cdr3_aa: CAWSEKLAGGAFGQFF
cdr3_nt: TGTGCCTGGAGTGAAAAACTAGCGGGGGGGGCCTTTGGGCAGTTCTTC

v_call: TRBV27
d_call: NA
clone_size: NA
j_call: TRBJ2-7
cdr3_aa: CASSFSRAGEQYF
cdr3_nt: TGTGCCAGCAGTTTTAGCAGGGCAGGAGAGCAGTACTTC

v_call: TRBV11-3
d_call: TRBD1
clone_size: NA
j_call: TRBJ2-7
cdr3_aa: CASSLDGGRDSFYEQYF
cdr3_nt: TGTGCCAGCAGCTTAGATGGGGGACGGGACAGCTTCTACGAGCAGTACTTC

v_call: TRBV7-7
d_call: NA
clone_size: NA
j_call: TRBJ1-3
cdr3_aa: CASSLAPGYGNTIYF
cdr3_nt: TGTGCTAGCAGCTTAGCGCCAGGGTACGGAAACACCATATATTTT

v_call: TRBV30
d_call: TRBD2
clone_size: NA
j_call: TRBJ2-7
cdr3_aa: CAWSVLGSGRVQYF
cdr3_nt: TGTGCCTGGAGTGTACTAGGTAGCGGGAGGGTGCAGTACTTC

v_call: TRBV6-4
d_call: NA
clone_size: NA
j_call: TRBJ2-7
cdr3_aa: CASSDPGSPLGEQYF
cdr3_nt: TGTGCCAGCAGTGACCCTGGTAGCCCACTGGGCGAGCAGTACTTC

v_call: TRBV11-1
d_call: NA
clone_size: NA
j_call: TRBJ1-5
cdr3_aa: CASSPAGNNQPQHF
cdr3_nt: TGTGCCAGCAGCCCCGCTGGCAACAATCAGCCCCAGCATTTT

v_call: TRBV10-3
d_call: NA
clone_size: NA
j_call: TRBJ1-2
cdr3_aa: CAISETPGTLYGYTF
cdr3_nt: TGTGCCATCAGTGAGACACCCGGGACACTCTATGGCTACACCTTC

v_call: TRBV7-3
d_call: TRBD2
clone_size: NA
j_call: TRBJ2-3
cdr3_aa: CASSLGLAADTQYF
cdr3_nt: TGTGCCAGCAGCTTAGGACTAGCGGCCGATACGCAGTATTTT

v_call: TRBV29-1
d_call: TRBD2
clone_size: NA
j_call: TRBJ2-3
cdr3_aa: CSVHTSGRTDTQYF
cdr3_nt: TGCAGCGTTCATACTAGCGGGAGGACAGATACGCAGTATTTT

v_call: TRBV9
d_call: TRBD1
clone_size: NA
j_call: TRBJ2-5
cdr3_aa: CASSVGDRAETQYF
cdr3_nt: TGTGCCAGCAGCGTAGGGGACAGGGCAGAGACCCAGTACTTC

v_call: TRBV11-3
d_call: TRBD1
clone_size: NA
j_call: TRBJ1-1
cdr3_aa: CASSGQARRMNTEAFF
cdr3_nt: TGTGCCAGCAGCGGACAGGCGAGAAGAATGAACACTGAAGCTTTCTTT

v_call: TRBV4-1
d_call: TRBD1
clone_size: NA
j_call: TRBJ1-1
cdr3_aa: CASSVGQGRAEAFF
cdr3_nt: TGCGCCAGCAGCGTCGGACAGGGGAGGGCTGAAGCTTTCTTT

v_call: TRBV9
d_call: TRBD2
clone_size: NA
j_call: TRBJ2-5
cdr3_aa: CASSVLAGGAQETQYF
cdr3_nt: TGTGCCAGCAGCGTTCTAGCGGGGGGAGCCCAAGAGACCCAGTACTTC

v_call: TRBV18
d_call: NA
clone_size: NA
j_call: TRBJ1-4
cdr3_aa: CASSRANNEKLFF
cdr3_nt: TGTGCCAGCTCGAGGGCGAACAATGAAAAACTGTTTTTT

v_call: TRBV7-8
d_call: NA
clone_size: NA
j_call: TRBJ2-1
cdr3_aa: CASSLEWAAYNEQFF
cdr3_nt: TGTGCCAGCAGCTTAGAATGGGCAGCATACAATGAGCAGTTCTTC

v_call: TRBV7-9
d_call: NA
clone_size: NA
j_call: TRBJ1-3
cdr3_aa: CASIPSGVSGNTIYF
cdr3_nt: TGTGCCAGCATCCCCTCTGGAGTCTCTGGAAACACCATATATTTT

v_call: TRBV5-1
d_call: NA
clone_size: NA
j_call: TRBJ1-2
cdr3_aa: CASSLGGLRHGYTF
cdr3_nt: TGCGCCAGCAGCTTGGGGGGCCTTAGGCATGGCTACACCTTC

v_call: TRBV28
d_call: TRBD1
clone_size: NA
j_call: TRBJ1-4
cdr3_aa: CASSTGGTLNEKLFF
cdr3_nt: TGTGCCAGCAGTACAGGGGGGACCCTTAATGAAAAACTGTTTTTT